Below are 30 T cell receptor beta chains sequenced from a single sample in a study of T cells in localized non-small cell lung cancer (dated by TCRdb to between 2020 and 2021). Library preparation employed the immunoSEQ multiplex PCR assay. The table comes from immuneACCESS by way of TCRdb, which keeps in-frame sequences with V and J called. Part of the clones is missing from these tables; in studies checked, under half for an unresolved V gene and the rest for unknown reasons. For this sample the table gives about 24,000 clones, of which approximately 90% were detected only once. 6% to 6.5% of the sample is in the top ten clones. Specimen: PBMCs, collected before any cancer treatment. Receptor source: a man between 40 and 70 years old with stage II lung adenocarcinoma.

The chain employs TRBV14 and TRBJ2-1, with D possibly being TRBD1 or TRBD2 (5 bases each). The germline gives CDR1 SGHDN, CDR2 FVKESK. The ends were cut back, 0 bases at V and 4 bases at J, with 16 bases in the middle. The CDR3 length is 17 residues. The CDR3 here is CASSQDGWDPRYNEQFF. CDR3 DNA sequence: TGTGCCAGCAGCCAAGATGGCTGGGACCCCCGGTACAATGAGCAGTTCTTC.

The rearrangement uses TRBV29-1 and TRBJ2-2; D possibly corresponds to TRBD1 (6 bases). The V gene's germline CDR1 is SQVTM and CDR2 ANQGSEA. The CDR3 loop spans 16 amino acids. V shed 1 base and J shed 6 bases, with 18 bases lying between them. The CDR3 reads CSVEGYEGHQAGELFF. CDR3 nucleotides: TGCAGCGTTGAAGGGTACGAGGGACATCAGGCCGGGGAGCTGTTTTTT.

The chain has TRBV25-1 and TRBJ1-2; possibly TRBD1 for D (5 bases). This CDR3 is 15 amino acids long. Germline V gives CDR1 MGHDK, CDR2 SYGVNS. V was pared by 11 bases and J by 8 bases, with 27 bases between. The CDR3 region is CAWGGEPRWGGGYTF. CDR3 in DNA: TGTGCCTGGGGGGGTGAGCCCCGTTGGGGTGGGGGCTACACCTTC.

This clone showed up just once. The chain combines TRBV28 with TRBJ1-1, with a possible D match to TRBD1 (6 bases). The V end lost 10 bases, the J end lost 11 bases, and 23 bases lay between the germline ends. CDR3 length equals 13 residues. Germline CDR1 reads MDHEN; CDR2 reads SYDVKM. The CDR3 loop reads CATARGAGREAFF. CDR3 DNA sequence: TGTGCCACCGCCCGGGGGGCCGGGCGAGAGGCTTTCTTT.

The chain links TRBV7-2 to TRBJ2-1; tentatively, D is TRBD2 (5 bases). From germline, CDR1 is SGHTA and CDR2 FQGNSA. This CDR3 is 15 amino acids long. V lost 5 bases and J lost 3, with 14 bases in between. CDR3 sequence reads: CASSPSSGNYNEQFF. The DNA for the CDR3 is TGTGCCAGCAGCCCGTCGAGCGGAAACTACAATGAGCAGTTCTTC.

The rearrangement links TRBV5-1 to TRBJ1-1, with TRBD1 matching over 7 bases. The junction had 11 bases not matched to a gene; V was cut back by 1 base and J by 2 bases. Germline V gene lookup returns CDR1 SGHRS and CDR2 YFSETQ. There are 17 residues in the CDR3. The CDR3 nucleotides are TGCGCCAGCAGCTTGACCCTGACAGGGAAACACAACACTGAAGCTTTCTTT. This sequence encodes CASSLTLTGKHNTEAFF.

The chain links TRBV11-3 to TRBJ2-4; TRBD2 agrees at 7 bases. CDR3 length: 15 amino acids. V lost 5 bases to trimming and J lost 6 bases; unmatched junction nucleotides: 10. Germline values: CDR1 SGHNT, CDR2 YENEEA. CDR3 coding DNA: TGTGCCAGCAGCACCGCGCCGGGCGGGGGAAACATTCAGTACTTC. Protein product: CASSTAPGGGNIQYF.

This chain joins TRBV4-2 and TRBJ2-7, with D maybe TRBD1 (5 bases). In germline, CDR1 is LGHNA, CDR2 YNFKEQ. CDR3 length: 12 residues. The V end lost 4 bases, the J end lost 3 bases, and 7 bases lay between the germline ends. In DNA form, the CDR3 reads TGTGCCAGCAGCCGCGACAGCTACGAGCAGTACTTC. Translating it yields CASSRDSYEQYF.

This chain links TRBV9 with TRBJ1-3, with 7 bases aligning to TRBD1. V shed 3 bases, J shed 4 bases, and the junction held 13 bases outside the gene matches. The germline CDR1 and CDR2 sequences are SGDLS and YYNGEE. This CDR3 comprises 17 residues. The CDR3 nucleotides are TGTGCCAGCAGCGGCTTCCCGACAGGGAGTGACGGAAACACCATATATTTT. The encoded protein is CASSGFPTGSDGNTIYF.

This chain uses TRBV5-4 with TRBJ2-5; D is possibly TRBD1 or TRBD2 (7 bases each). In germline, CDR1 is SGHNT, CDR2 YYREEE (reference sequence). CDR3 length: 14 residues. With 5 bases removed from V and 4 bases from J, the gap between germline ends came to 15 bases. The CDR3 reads CASRRQGGVETQYF. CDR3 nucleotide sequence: TGTGCCAGCAGGAGACAGGGAGGGGTAGAGACCCAGTACTTC.

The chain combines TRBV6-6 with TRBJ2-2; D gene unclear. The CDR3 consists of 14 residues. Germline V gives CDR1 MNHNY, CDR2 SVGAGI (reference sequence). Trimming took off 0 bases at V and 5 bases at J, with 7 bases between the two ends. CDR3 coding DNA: TGTGCCAGCAGTTACTCGTCGGAAACCGGGGAGCTGTTTTTT. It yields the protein CASSYSSETGELFF.

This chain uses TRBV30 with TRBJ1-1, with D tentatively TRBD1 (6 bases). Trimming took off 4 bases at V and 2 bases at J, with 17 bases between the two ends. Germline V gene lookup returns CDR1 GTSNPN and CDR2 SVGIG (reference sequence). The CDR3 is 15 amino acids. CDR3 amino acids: CAWTNPGGGNTEAFF. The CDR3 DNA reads TGTGCCTGGACCAATCCTGGGGGGGGCAACACTGAAGCTTTCTTT.

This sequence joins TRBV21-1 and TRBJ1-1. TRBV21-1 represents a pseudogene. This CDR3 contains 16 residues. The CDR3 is CASRFFLATQRTEAFF. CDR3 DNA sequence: TGTGCCAGCAGATTTTTTCTAGCTACACAACGCACTGAAGCTTTCTTT.

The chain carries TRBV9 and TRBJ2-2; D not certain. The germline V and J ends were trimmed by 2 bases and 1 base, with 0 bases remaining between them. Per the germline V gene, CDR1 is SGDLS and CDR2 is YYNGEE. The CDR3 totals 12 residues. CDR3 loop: CASSVNTGELFF. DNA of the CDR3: TGTGCCAGCAGCGTGAACACCGGGGAGCTGTTTTTT.

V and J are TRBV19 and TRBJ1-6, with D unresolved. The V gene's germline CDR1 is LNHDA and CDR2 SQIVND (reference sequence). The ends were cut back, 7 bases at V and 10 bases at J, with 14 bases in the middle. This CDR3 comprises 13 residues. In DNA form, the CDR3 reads TGTGCCAGTAAGGAGATCGGGGAGTCACCCCTCCACTTT. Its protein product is CASKEIGESPLHF.

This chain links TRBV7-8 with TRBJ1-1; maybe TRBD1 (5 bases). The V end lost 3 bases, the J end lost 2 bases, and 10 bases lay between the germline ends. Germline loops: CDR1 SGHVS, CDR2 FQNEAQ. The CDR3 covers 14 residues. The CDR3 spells CASSLAGLNTEAFF. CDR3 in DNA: TGTGCCAGCAGCTTGGCAGGGCTTAACACTGAAGCTTTCTTT.

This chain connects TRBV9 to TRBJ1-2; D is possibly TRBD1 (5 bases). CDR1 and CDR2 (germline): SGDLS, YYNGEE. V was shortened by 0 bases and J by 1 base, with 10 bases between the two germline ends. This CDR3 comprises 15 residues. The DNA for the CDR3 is TGTGCCAGCAGCGTAGGCGGGGGGGGTAACTATGGCTACACCTTC. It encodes CASSVGGGGNYGYTF.

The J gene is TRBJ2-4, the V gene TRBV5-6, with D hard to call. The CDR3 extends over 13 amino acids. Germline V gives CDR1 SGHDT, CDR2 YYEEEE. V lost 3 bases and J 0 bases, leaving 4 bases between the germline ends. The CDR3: CASSSIAKNIQYF. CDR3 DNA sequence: TGTGCCAGCAGCTCTATAGCCAAAAACATTCAGTACTTC.

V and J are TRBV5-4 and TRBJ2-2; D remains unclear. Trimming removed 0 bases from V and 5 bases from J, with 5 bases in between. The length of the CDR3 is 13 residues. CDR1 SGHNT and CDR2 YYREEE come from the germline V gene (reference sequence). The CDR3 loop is CASSLVGTGELFF. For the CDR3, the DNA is TGTGCCAGCAGCTTGGTTGGAACCGGGGAGCTGTTTTTT.

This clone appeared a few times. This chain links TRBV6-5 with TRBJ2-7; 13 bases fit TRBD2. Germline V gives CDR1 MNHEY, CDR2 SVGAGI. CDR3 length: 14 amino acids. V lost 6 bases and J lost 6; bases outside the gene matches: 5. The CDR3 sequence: CASRGLAGEGEQYF. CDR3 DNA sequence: TGTGCCAGCAGAGGACTAGCGGGAGAGGGCGAGCAGTACTTC.

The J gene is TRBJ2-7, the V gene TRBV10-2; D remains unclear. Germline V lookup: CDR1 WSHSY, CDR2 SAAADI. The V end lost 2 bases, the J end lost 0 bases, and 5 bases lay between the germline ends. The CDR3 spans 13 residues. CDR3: CASSEGHSYEQYF. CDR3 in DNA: TGCGCCAGCAGTGAGGGGCACTCCTACGAGCAGTACTTC.

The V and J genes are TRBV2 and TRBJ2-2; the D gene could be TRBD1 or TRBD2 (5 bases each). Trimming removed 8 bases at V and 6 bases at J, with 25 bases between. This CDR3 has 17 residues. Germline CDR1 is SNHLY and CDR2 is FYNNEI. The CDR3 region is CASSGSAGRALSGELFF. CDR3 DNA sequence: TGTGCCAGCTCTGGATCCGCGGGCAGGGCTCTCTCCGGGGAGCTGTTTTTT.

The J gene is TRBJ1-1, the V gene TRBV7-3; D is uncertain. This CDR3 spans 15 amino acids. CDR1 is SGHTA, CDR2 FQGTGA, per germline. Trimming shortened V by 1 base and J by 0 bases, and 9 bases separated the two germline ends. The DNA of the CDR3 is TGTGCCAGCAGCTTAATGGGCAGATTGAACACTGAAGCTTTCTTT. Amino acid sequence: CASSLMGRLNTEAFF.

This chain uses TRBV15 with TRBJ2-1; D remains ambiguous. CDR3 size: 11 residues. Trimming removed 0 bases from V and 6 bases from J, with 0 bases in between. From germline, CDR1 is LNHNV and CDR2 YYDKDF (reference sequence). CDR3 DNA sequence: TGTGCCACCAGCAGAGACAATGAGCAGTTCTTC. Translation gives CATSRDNEQFF.

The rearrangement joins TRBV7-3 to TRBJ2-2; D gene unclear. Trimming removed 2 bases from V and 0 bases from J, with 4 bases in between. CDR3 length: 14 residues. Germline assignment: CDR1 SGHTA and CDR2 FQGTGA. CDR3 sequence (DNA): TGTGCCAGCAGCTTATTGTCGAACACCGGGGAGCTGTTTTTT. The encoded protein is CASSLLSNTGELFF.

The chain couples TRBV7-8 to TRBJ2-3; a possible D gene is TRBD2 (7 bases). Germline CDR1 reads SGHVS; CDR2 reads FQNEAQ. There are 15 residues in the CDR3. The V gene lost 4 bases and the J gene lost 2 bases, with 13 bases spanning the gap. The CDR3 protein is CASSYGGTNTDTQYF. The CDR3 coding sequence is TGTGCCAGCAGCTACGGGGGGACAAACACAGATACGCAGTATTTT.

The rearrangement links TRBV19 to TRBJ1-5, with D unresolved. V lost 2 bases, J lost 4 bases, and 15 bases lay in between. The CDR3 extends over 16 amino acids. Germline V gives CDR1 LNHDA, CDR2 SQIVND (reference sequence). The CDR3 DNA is TGTGCCAGTAGTATAATTTTTACCGGTCTTAATCAGCCCCAGCATTTT. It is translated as CASSIIFTGLNQPQHF.

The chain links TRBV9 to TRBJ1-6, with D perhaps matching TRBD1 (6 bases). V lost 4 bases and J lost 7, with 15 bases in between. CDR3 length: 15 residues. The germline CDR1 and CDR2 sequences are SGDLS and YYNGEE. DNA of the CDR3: TGTGCCAGCAGCCCTACCGGGACACCAAATTCACCCCTCCACTTT. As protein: CASSPTGTPNSPLHF.

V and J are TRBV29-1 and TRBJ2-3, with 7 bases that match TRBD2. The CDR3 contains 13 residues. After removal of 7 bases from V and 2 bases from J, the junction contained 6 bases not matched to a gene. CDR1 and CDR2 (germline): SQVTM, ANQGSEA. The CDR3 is CSAKRGATDTQYF. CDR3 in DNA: TGCAGCGCCAAGCGGGGCGCCACAGATACGCAGTATTTT.

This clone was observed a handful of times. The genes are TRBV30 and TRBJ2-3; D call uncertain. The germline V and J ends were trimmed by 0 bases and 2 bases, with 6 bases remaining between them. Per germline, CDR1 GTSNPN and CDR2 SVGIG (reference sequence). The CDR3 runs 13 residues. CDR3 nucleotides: TGTGCCTGGAGTGTACGGTCCACAGATACGCAGTATTTT. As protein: CAWSVRSTDTQYF.